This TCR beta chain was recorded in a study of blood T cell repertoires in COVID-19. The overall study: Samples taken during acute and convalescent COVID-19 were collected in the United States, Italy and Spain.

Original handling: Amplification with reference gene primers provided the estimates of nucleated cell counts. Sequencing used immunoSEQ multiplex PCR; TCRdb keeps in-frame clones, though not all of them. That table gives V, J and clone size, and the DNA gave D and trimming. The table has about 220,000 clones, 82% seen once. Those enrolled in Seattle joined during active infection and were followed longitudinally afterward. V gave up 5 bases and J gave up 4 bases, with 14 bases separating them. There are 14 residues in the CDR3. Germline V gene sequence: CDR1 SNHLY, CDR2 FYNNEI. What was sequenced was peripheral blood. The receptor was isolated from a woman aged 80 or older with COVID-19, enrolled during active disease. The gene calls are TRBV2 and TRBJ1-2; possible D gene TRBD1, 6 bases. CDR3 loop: CASSRTGQFYGYTF. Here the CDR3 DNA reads TGTGCCAGCAGTAGAACCGGACAGTTCTATGGCTACACCTTC.